This T cell receptor (beta chain) was sequenced in a study of CD8 T cells in ankylosing spondylitis. General study findings and limits: It appeared that ankylosing spondylitis blood was characterized by a TCR beta motif of fewer than ten highly homologous variants. Past studies reported some motif variants in reactive arthritis synovial fluid and blood. Reportedly, matched ankylosing spondylitis synovial fluid was significantly enriched for disease-linked clones.

Quantitative 5'-RACE with molecular barcodes produced the TCR beta libraries. TCRdb independently ran MiXCR on the 5' RACE reads; one entry per CDR3 protein. This table holds about 510,000 distinct CDR3 sequences, roughly 5% found once. This clonotype was counted many times. Its matching antigen is unknown. V lost 5 bases and J lost 3, with 22 bases in between. The CDR3 totals 17 residues. Germline V gene data show CDR1 as SGHVS and CDR2 as FQNEAQ. Sequenced: blood, either unsorted or a sorted T cell fraction (not recorded which). The origin of this receptor is a male donor with ankylosing spondylitis. The rearrangement joins TRBV7-8 to TRBJ1-1; a possible D gene is TRBD1 (6 bases). The DNA for the CDR3 is TGTGCCAGCAGCGCCCAGGGGAGTGGAAAGTGGGACACTGAAGCTTTCTTT. It is translated as CASSAQGSGKWDTEAFF.